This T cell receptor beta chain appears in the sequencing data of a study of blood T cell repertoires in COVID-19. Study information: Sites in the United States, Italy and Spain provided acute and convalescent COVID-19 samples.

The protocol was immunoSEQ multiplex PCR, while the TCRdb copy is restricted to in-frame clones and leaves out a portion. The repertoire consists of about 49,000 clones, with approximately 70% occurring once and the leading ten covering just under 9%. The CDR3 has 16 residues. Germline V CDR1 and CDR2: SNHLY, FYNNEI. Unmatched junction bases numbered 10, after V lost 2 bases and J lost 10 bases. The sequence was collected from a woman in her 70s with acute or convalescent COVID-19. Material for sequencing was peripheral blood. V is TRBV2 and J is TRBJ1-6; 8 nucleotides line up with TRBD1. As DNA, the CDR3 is TGTGCCAGCAGTGAAAACCCAGGGGGCGTAAGGTCACCCCTCCACTTT. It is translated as CASSENPGGVRSPLHF. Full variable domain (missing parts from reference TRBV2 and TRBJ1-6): EPEVTQTPSHQVTQMGQEVILRCVPISNHLYFYWYRQILGQKVEFLVSFYNNEISEKSEIFDDQFSVERPDGSNFTLKIRSTKLEDSAMYFCASSENPGGVRSPLHFGNGTRLTVT.